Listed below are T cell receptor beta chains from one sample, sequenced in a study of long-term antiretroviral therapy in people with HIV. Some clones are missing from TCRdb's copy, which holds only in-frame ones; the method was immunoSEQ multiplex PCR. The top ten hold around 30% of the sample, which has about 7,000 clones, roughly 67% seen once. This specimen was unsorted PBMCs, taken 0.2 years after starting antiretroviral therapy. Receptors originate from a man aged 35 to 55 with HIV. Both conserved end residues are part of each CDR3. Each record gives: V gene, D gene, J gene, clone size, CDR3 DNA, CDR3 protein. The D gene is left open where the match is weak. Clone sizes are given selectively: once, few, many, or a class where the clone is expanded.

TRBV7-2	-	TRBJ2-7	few	TGTGCCAGCAGCTTAGTCCCCGGAAAGGACGAGCAGTACTTC	CASSLVPGKDEQYF
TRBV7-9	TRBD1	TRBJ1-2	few	TGTGCCAGCAGCTTGGGACAGGGGAACTATGGCTACACCTTC	CASSLGQGNYGYTF
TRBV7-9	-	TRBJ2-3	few	TGTGCCAGCAGCTTAACGTTCGATACGCAGTATTTT	CASSLTFDTQYF
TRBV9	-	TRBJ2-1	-	TGTGCCAGCAGCGTATGGGGGAGCATAGACAATGAGCAGTTCTTC	CASSVWGSIDNEQFF
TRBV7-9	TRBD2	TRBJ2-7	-	TGTGCCAGCAGCCCAGGCGGAAGCGGGGACGCGTCCTACGAGCAGTACTTC	CASSPGGSGDASYEQYF
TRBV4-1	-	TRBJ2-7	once	TGCGCCAGCAGCCAGGTCTCAGGGGCCCCCTACGAGCAGTACTTC	CASSQVSGAPYEQYF
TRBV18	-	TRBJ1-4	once	TGTGCCAGCTCACCACCGGGGTCGCCTGAAAAACTGTTTTTT	CASSPPGSPEKLFF
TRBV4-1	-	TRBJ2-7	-	TGCGCCAGCAGCCAAGATCCGTCGGCGGGCTCCTACGAGCAGTACTTC	CASSQDPSAGSYEQYF
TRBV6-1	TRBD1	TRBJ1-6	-	TGTGCCAGCAGTGAAAGGTTAGGGGGCGTTTCACCCCTCCACTTT	CASSERLGGVSPLHF
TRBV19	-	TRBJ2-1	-	TGTGCCAGTAGTATGGCAGGGAGCTCCTACAATGAGCAGTTCTTC	CASSMAGSSYNEQFF
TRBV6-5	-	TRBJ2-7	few	TGTGCCAGCAGTTATAGGGGGGACGAGCAGTACTTC	CASSYRGDEQYF
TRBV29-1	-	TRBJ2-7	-	TGCAGCGTGGAAGGGGGGGCTCTCCACCCCTACGAGCAGTACTTC	CSVEGGALHPYEQYF
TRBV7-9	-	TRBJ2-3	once	TGTGCCAGCAGCTTAGGTGCATTGCGGGGCCGGGGAGATACGCAGTATTTT	CASSLGALRGRGDTQYF
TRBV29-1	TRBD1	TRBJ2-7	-	TGCAGCGTACTAGGGGGCTTTAGCTACGAGCAGTACTTC	CSVLGGFSYEQYF
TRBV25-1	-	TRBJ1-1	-	TGTGCCAGCAGTGCTCAGAGCCCTGAAGCTTTCTTT	CASSAQSPEAFF
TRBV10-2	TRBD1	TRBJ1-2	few	TGCGCCAGCAGTGACCCCGGGACAGTCTATGGCTACACCTTC	CASSDPGTVYGYTF
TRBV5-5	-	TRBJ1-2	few	TGTGCCAGCAGCTTGGCCGGGCACGCTAACTATGGCTACACCTTC	CASSLAGHANYGYTF
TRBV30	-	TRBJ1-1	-	TGTGCCTGGAGTGTAATTCTGGACAGAGAAGCTTTCTTT	CAWSVILDREAFF
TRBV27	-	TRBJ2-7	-	TGTGCCAGCAGAGTCCCAACGGCTTACTCCTACGAGCAGTACTTC	CASRVPTAYSYEQYF
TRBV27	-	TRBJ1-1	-	TGTGCCAGCAGGGACGGCGGCACTGAAGCTTTCTTT	CASRDGGTEAFF
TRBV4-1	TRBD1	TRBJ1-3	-	TGCGCCAGCAGCCAATCCACAGGGGCTCCTGGAAACACCATATATTTT	CASSQSTGAPGNTIYF
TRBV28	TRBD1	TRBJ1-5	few	TGTGCCAGCAGCACGGGACAGGGCATCGAGCCCCAGCATTTT	CASSTGQGIEPQHF
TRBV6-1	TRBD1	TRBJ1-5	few	TGTGCCAGCAGCAGGGGGGATAGCAATCAGCCCCAGCATTTT	CASSRGDSNQPQHF
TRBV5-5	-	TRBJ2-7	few	TGTGCCAGCAGCTACTCCCAGCCTGCCGACGAGCAGTACTTC	CASSYSQPADEQYF
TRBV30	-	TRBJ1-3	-	TGTGCCTGGAGCCACATGTATATTGATTTTGACCTATCTGGAAACACCATATATTTT	CAWSHMYIDFDLSGNTIYF
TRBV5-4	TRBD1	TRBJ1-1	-	TGTGCCAGCATTGGGGACAGTAACACTGAAGCTTTCTTT	CASIGDSNTEAFF
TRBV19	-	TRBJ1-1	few	TGTGCCAGTAGTATGGGTAGGGAAATCACTGAAGCTTTCTTT	CASSMGREITEAFF
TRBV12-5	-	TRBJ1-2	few	TGTGCTAGTGGTAGCTCGGCAGGGGCGAACTATGGCTACACCTTC	CASGSSAGANYGYTF
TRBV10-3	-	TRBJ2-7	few	TGTGCCATCAGTGAGTCGCGCTACTACGAGCAGTACTTC	CAISESRYYEQYF
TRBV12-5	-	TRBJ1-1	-	TGTGCTAGTGGTTTGGTGTCAGGGAGTATGAACACTGAAGCTTTCTTT	CASGLVSGSMNTEAFF
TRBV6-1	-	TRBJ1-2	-	TGTGCCAGCAGCGCCCCAGGGGCGTATGGCTACACCTTC	CASSAPGAYGYTF
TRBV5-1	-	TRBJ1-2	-	TGCGCCAGCAGCTTAAGTGGGGACCTCTATGGCTACACCTTC	CASSLSGDLYGYTF
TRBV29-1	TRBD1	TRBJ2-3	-	TGCAGCGCAGAGACCAGGGGGCAGAGCACAGATACGCAGTATTTT	CSAETRGQSTDTQYF
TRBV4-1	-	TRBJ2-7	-	TGCGCCAGCAGCCGCGGGACAAGCGGGGAGCAGTACTTC	CASSRGTSGEQYF
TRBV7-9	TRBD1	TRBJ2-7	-	TGTGCCAGCAGCCAAACCGGGACAGTGACTTACGAGCAGTACTTC	CASSQTGTVTYEQYF
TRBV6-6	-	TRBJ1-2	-	TGTGCCAGCAGCCTAATTCAGGGAAACCCCTATGGCTACACCTTC	CASSLIQGNPYGYTF
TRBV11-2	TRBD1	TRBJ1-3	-	TGTGCCAGCAGCTCAAAGACAGGGCCCTCTGGAAACACCATATATTTT	CASSSKTGPSGNTIYF
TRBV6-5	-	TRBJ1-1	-	TGTGCCAGCAGTGGAAGTACAGGGAACACTGAAGCTTTCTTT	CASSGSTGNTEAFF
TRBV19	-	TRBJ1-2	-	TGTGCCAGTAGTCCAGGGGTGAGCGGCTATGGCTACACCTTC	CASSPGVSGYGYTF
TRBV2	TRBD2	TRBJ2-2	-	TGTGCCAGCAGCTCACTAGCGGGGGCAGGCACCGGGGAGCTGTTTTTT	CASSSLAGAGTGELFF
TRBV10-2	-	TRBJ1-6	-	TGCGCCAGCAAAGCCGGCTTTGGATCACCCCTCCACTTT	CASKAGFGSPLHF
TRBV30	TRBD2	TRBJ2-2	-	TGTGCCTGGAGCTCTTGGGGGGGGGTCGGGGAGCTGTTTTTT	CAWSSWGGVGELFF
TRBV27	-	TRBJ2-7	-	TGTGCCAGCAGTTCGGACGGGGGCTACGAGCAGTACTTC	CASSSDGGYEQYF
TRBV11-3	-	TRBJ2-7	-	TGTGCCAGCAGCTTAGGCAGTGTCTACGAGCAGTACTTC	CASSLGSVYEQYF
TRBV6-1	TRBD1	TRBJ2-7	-	TGTGCCAGCAGTGAATTTGAGTGGGGGACAGCAGATTACGAGCAGTACTTC	CASSEFEWGTADYEQYF
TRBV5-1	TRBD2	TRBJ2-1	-	TGCGCCAGCAGCCTACTAGCGGAGTCCTACAATGAGCAGTTCTTC	CASSLLAESYNEQFF